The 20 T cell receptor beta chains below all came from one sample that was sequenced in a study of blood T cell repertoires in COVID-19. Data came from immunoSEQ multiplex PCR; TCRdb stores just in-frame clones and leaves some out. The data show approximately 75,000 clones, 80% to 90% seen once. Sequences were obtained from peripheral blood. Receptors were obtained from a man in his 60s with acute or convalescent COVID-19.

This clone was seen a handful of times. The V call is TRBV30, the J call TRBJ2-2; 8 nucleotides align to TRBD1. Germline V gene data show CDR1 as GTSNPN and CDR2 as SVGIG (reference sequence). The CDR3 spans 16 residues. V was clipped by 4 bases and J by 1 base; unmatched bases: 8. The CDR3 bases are TGTGCCTGGAAGAAGGAACAGGGGGTGAACACCGGGGAGCTGTTTTTT. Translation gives CAWKKEQGVNTGELFF. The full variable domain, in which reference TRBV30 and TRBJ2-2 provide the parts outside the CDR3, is SQTIHQWPATLVQPVGSPLSLECTVEGTSNPNLYWYRQAAGRGLQLLFYSVGIGQISSEVPQNLSASRPQDRQFILSSKKLLLSDSGFYLCAWKKEQGVNTGELFFGEGSRLTVL.

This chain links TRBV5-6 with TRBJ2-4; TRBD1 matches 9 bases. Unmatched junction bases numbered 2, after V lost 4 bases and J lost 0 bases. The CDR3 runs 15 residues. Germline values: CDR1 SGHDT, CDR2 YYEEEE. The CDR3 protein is CASSPTGGAKNIQYF. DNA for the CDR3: TGTGCCAGCAGCCCGACAGGGGGAGCCAAAAACATTCAGTACTTC.

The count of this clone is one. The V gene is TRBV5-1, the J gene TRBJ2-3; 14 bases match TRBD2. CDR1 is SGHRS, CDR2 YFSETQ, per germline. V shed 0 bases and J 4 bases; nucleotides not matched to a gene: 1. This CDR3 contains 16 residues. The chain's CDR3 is CASSLEGLAGADTQYF. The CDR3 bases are TGCGCCAGCAGCTTGGAGGGACTAGCGGGAGCAGATACGCAGTATTTT.

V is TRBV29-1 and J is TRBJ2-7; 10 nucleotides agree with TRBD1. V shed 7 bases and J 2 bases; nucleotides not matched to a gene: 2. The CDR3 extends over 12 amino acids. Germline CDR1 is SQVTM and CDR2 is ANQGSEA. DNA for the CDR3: TGCAGCGGCGGACAGGGGGCCTACGAGCAGTACTTC. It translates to CSGGQGAYEQYF.

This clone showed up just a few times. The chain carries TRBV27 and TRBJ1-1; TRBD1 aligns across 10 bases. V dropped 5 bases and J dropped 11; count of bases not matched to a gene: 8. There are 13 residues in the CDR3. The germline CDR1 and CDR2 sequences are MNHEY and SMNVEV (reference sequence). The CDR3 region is CASSLTGGSRAFF. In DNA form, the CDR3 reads TGTGCCAGCAGTCTGACAGGGGGCAGCCGTGCTTTCTTT.

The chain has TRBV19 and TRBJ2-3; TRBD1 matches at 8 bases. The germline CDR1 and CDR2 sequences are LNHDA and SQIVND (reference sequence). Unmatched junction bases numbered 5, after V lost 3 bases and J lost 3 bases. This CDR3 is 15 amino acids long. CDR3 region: CASSIQGAGTDTQYF. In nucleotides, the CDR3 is TGTGCCAGTAGTATTCAGGGGGCCGGTACAGATACGCAGTATTTT.

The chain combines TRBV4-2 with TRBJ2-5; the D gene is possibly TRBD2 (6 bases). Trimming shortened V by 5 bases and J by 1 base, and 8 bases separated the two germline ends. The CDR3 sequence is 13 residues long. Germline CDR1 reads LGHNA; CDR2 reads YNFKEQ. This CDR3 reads CASSGTFQETQYF. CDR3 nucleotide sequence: TGTGCCAGCAGCGGGACTTTCCAAGAGACCCAGTACTTC.

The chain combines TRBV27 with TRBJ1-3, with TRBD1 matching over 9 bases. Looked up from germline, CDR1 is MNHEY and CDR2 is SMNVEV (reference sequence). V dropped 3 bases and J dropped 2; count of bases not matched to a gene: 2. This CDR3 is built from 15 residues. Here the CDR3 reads CASSFRQGAGNTIYF. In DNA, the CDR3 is TGTGCCAGCAGTTTCCGACAGGGGGCTGGAAACACCATATATTTT.

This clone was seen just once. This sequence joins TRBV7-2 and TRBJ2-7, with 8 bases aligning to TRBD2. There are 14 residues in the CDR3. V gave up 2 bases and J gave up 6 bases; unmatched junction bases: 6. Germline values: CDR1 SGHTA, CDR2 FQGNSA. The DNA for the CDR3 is TGTGCCAGCAGCTTATTAGCGGGAACAGGCGAGCAGTACTTC. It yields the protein CASSLLAGTGEQYF. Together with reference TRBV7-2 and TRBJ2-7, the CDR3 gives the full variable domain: GAGVSQSPSNKVTEKGKDVELRCDPISGHTALYWYRQSLGQGLEFLIYFQGNSAPDKSGLPSDRFSAERTGGSVSTLTIQRTQQEDSAVYLCASSLLAGTGEQYFGPGTRLTVT.

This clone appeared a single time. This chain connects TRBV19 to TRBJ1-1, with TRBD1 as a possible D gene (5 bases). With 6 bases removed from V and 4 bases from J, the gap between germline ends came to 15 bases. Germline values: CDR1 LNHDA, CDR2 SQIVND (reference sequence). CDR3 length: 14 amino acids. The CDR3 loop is CASRNQGAVTEAFF. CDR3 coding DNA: TGTGCCAGTAGAAATCAAGGGGCGGTCACTGAAGCTTTCTTT.

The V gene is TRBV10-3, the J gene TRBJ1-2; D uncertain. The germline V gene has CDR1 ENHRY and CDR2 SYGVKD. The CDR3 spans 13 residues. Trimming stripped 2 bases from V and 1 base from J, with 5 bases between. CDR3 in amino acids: CAISEVLNYGYTF. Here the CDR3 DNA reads TGTGCCATCAGTGAGGTACTTAACTATGGCTACACCTTC.

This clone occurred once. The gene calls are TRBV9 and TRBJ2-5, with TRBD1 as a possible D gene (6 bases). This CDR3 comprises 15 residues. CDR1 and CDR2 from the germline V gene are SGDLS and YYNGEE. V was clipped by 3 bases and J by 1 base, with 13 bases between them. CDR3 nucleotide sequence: TGTGCCAGCAGCGCCCGACAGGCCACCCAAGAGACCCAGTACTTC. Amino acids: CASSARQATQETQYF.

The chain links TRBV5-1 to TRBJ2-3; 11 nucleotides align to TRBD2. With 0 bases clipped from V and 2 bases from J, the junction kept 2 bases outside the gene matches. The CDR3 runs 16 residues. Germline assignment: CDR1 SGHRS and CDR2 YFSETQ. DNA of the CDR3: TGCGCCAGCAGCTTGGTGACTAGCGGGGACACAGATACGCAGTATTTT. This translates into CASSLVTSGDTDTQYF.

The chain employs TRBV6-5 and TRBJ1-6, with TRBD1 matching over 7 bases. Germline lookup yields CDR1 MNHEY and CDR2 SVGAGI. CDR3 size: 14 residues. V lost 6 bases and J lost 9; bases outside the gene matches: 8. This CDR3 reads CASRGSGTVSPLHF. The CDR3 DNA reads TGTGCCAGCAGAGGATCCGGGACAGTTTCACCCCTCCACTTT.

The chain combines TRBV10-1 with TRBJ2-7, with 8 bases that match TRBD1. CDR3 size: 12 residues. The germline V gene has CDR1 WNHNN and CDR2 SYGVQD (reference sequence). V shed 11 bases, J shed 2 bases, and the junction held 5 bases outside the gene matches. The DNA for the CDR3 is TGCGCCGGGATGGACAGGGCCTACGAGCAGTACTTC. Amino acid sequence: CAGMDRAYEQYF.

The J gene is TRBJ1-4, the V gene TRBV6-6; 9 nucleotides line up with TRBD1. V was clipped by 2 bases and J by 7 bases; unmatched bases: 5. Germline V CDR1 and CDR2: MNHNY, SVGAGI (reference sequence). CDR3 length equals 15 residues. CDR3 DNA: TGTGCCAGCAGTTACGCCGGGACAGGGTTTGAAAAACTGTTTTTT. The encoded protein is CASSYAGTGFEKLFF.

The CDR3, as DNA: TGTGCCAGCAGTCCGGGACAGGGAATTAGCTACGAGCAGTACTTC. Encoded protein: CASSPGQGISYEQYF. J is TRBJ2-7 and V is TRBV6-5; 9 bases line up with TRBD1. With 5 bases clipped from V and 3 bases from J, the junction kept 8 bases outside the gene matches. The CDR3 extends over 15 amino acids. In germline, CDR1 is MNHEY, CDR2 SVGAGI.

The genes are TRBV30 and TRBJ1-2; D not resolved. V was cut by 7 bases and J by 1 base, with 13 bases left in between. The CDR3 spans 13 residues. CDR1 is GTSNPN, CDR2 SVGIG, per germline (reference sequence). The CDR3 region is CASSSGLNYGYTF. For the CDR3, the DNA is TGTGCCTCCAGTAGTGGACTTAACTATGGCTACACCTTC.

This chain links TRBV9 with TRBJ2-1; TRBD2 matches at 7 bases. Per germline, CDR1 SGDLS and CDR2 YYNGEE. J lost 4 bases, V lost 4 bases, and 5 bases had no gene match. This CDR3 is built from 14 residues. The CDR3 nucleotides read TGTGCCAGCAGCAGGAGCGGGACTTACAATGAGCAGTTCTTC. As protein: CASSRSGTYNEQFF.

The chain's CDR3 is CASSYRTGGQETQYF. As DNA, the CDR3 is TGTGCCAGCAGCTACCGGACAGGGGGACAAGAGACCCAGTACTTC. The chain combines TRBV3-1 (or the pseudogene TRBV3-2) with TRBJ2-5, with 10 bases identical to TRBD1. This CDR3 spans 15 amino acids. V gave up 5 bases and J gave up 2 bases; unmatched junction bases: 5. The germline V gene encodes CDR1 LGHDT and CDR2 YNNKEL (reference sequence).